This T cell receptor (beta chain) was profiled in a study of CD8 T cells in Susac syndrome. RNA totalling roughly 0.5 to 1 ug underwent reverse transcription with random hexamers. MiXCR was run by TCRdb on the immunoSEQ multiplex PCR reads, yielding one entry per CDR3 protein. This table has some 120,000 distinct CDR3 sequences, 80% to 95% appearing once. Sequenced input: CD4+ T cells from PBMCs. This TCR was sampled from a human donor in good health.

The CDR3 sequence: CSDGGSHPGGYTF. The DNA for the CDR3 is TGCAGCGACGGGGGGTCCCACCCCGGCGGCTACACCTTC. The rearrangement uses TRBV29-1 and TRBJ1-2; TRBD1 is a possible D gene (5 bases). The V and J ends lost 7 bases and 8 bases respectively, with 20 bases between them. Germline assignment: CDR1 SQVTM and CDR2 ANQGSEA. The CDR3 has 13 amino acids.